Listed below are T cell receptor beta chains from one sample, sequenced in a study of blood T cell repertoires in COVID-19. The protocol was immunoSEQ multiplex PCR, while the TCRdb copy is restricted to in-frame clones and leaves out a portion. This sample yields 150,000 to 200,000 clones, of which 70% to 90% are seen a single time; around 4.8% belongs to the top ten. Sequenced input: peripheral blood. The receptors originated from a human donor in a cohort sampled during active COVID-19. Each CDR3 is given with its conserved first and last residue. A D gene is named only where the DNA matches it firmly. The size of a clone is reported for some rows only, either as once, few or many, or as a class for expanded clones.

TRBJ2-5,TRBV28,-,-,TGTGCCAGCAGTTTCACAGGGACGATGCAGGAGACCCAGTACTTC,CASSFTGTMQETQYF
TRBJ2-2,TRBV19,TRBD1,-,TGTGCCAGTAGCGAACTCCCCCGACAGGGGAACACCGGGGAGCTGTTTTTT,CASSELPRQGNTGELFF
TRBJ2-5,TRBV18,TRBD1,-,TGTGCCAGCTCACCTGGGACAGGGGAAGAGACCCAGTACTTC,CASSPGTGEETQYF
TRBJ2-3,TRBV5-8,-,few,TGTGCCAGCAGCTTGGGACTACCCACAGATACGCAGTATTTT,CASSLGLPTDTQYF
TRBJ2-1,TRBV6-2/TRBV6-3,TRBD1,-,TGTGCCAGCAGTCCCCGGGACAGGGAGACCAATGAGCAGTTCTTC,CASSPRDRETNEQFF
TRBJ2-7,TRBV28,TRBD1,few,TGTGCCAGCAGTCCGATTGACAGGGACCATCCCGAGCAGTACTTC,CASSPIDRDHPEQYF
TRBJ2-7,TRBV6-2/TRBV6-3,-,-,TGTGCCAGCAGTTACTCGGCGGGGCTGTCGCACGAGCAGTACTTC,CASSYSAGLSHEQYF
TRBJ2-2,TRBV19,TRBD2,-,TGTGCCAGTAGTAGGGGGACTAGCGGGGCCAACACCGGGGAGCTGTTTTTT,CASSRGTSGANTGELFF
TRBJ1-6,TRBV4-2,TRBD1,-,TGTGCCAGCAGCCAAGACACAGGGGCAAATTCACCCCTCCACTTT,CASSQDTGANSPLHF
TRBJ2-7,TRBV7-6,TRBD1,-,TGTGCCAGCAGCGCACCGGGACAGGCCGCGGACGAGCAGTACTTC,CASSAPGQAADEQYF
TRBJ1-4,TRBV5-6,TRBD1,-,TGTGCCAGCAGCTTGAAGACAGGGGGCGCGTATAATGAAAAACTGTTTTTT,CASSLKTGGAYNEKLFF
TRBJ2-3,TRBV7-9,-,-,TGTGCCAGCACTTACCAAGGTCGCGGCCCTAGCACAGATACGCAGTATTTT,CASTYQGRGPSTDTQYF
TRBJ2-7,TRBV3-1/TRBV3-2,TRBD1,-,TGTGCCAGCAGCCAAGGGGCAGGGGGCGAGCAGTACTTC,CASSQGAGGEQYF
TRBJ1-2,TRBV27,TRBD1,-,TGTGCCAGCAGTTTAAAGGCAGGGGGCAGCTATGACTACACCTTC,CASSLKAGGSYDYTF
TRBJ1-2,TRBV29-1,-,-,TGCAGCGTTCTACAGTTTGGCTACACCTTC,CSVLQFGYTF
TRBJ2-7,TRBV6-6,TRBD1,-,TGTGCCAGCAGTTATTTGGGACAGGGGCCCTACGAGCAGTACTTC,CASSYLGQGPYEQYF
TRBJ2-3,TRBV7-8,-,-,TGTGCCAGCAGCTTGTGGCTTCTTACAGATACGCAGTATTTT,CASSLWLLTDTQYF
TRBJ2-3,TRBV9,TRBD2,-,TGTGCCAGCAGCGTAAGGACGGGGGGGTCAGATACGCAGTATTTT,CASSVRTGGSDTQYF
TRBJ2-7,TRBV18,-,-,TGTGCCAGCTCACCGAACAGGGCCTACGAGCAGTACTTC,CASSPNRAYEQYF
TRBJ2-1,TRBV3-1/TRBV3-2,-,-,TGTGCCAGCAGCCAAGAGTGGCTTCGGGGTGAGCAGTTCTTC,CASSQEWLRGEQFF
TRBJ2-3,TRBV7-2,TRBD2,-,TGTGCCAGCAGCCGTTTAGCGGGGGGTGCAGATACGCAGTATTTT,CASSRLAGGADTQYF
TRBJ2-6,TRBV5-5,TRBD1,-,TGTGCCAGCAGCATCAGGGGGCTCGGGGCCAACGTCCTGACTTTC,CASSIRGLGANVLTF
TRBJ2-7,TRBV5-1,TRBD2,-,TGCGCCAGCAGCTTGGGGCTCGGACTAGCGGGAGGGCCGAACTACGAGCAGTACTTC,CASSLGLGLAGGPNYEQYF
TRBJ1-1,TRBV6-2/TRBV6-3,TRBD1,-,TGTGCCAGCAGTTACATTGGGACAGAGGTTGAAGCTTTCTTT,CASSYIGTEVEAFF
TRBJ1-4,TRBV27,-,-,TGTGCCAGCGGGCAGCTTGAAAAACTGTTTTTT,CASGQLEKLFF
TRBJ1-2,TRBV4-2,TRBD1,-,TGTGCCAGCAGCCGCCCGGCGACAGGGAGGAATCACTATGGCTACACCTTC,CASSRPATGRNHYGYTF
TRBJ1-6,TRBV4-3,TRBD1,-,TGCGCCAGCAGCCAAGAGACAGGGGGCGGGGGATCACCCCTCCACTTT,CASSQETGGGGSPLHF
TRBJ2-1,TRBV29-1,TRBD2,once,TGCAGCTCCCCCGGGACTAGCGGTTCCAATGAGCAGTTCTTC,CSSPGTSGSNEQFF
TRBJ2-2,TRBV6-1,TRBD2,-,TGTGCCAGCAGTGAAATAGCGGGAGGCACCGGGGAGCTGTTTTTT,CASSEIAGGTGELFF
TRBJ2-6,TRBV19,TRBD1,-,TGTGCCAGTAGCAGCCGACAGGGGGCTGGGGCCAACGTCCTGACTTTC,CASSSRQGAGANVLTF
TRBJ2-7,TRBV20-1,-,-,TGCAGTGCGGGGGGGCGTGGGGAGCAGTACTTC,CSAGGRGEQYF
TRBJ1-1,TRBV7-2,-,-,TGTGCCAGCAGCTTAGTTGACATCACTGAAGCTTTCTTT,CASSLVDITEAFF
TRBJ1-6,TRBV10-3,-,-,TGTGCCATCAGTCCTCGTGCAGTCGAGGGTGGGGCACCCCTCCACTTT,CAISPRAVEGGAPLHF
TRBJ2-3,TRBV5-1,-,-,TGCGCCAGCAGCTTGGGACCGGGGATCGGCACAGATACGCAGTATTTT,CASSLGPGIGTDTQYF
TRBJ1-2,TRBV5-4,-,-,TGTGCCAGCAGCTCTCAGGAAAGATATGGCTACACCTTC,CASSSQERYGYTF
TRBJ2-3,TRBV6-1,TRBD2,-,TGTGCCAGCAGCGAAAGACGACTAGCGGGACGTGCTAGCACAGATACGCAGTATTTT,CASSERRLAGRASTDTQYF
TRBJ2-7,TRBV28,-,-,TGTGCCAGCAGTTTACCTGGAGGCTACGAGCAGTACTTC,CASSLPGGYEQYF
TRBJ1-6,TRBV7-8,TRBD1,-,TGTGCCAGCAGCATTAGTGACAGGGGAAGTTCACCCCTCCACTTT,CASSISDRGSSPLHF
TRBJ1-3,TRBV18,-,-,TGTGCCAGCTCAGAGTATTCCGGAAACACCATATATTTT,CASSEYSGNTIYF
TRBJ2-1,TRBV6-5,TRBD2,-,TGTGCCAGCAGTTGGATTAGCGGGAATGAGCAGTTCTTC,CASSWISGNEQFF
TRBJ2-2,TRBV30,-,-,TGTGCCTGGAGTTGGCAGGGCGGAACCGGGGAGCTGTTTTTT,CAWSWQGGTGELFF
TRBJ1-2,TRBV25-1,-,-,TGTGCCAGCAGTCCCCGGTGGGGGGCTAACTATGGCTACACCTTC,CASSPRWGANYGYTF
TRBJ2-5,TRBV20-1,-,-,TGCAGTGTTAACCAAGAGACCCAGTACTTC,CSVNQETQYF
TRBJ1-5,TRBV30,-,-,TGTGCCTGGAGCGAGGATGTGAGCAATCAGCCCCAGCATTTT,CAWSEDVSNQPQHF
TRBJ2-7,TRBV2,-,-,TGTGCCAGCAGTGAAATGACTCCCGCCCCCTACGAGCAGTACTTC,CASSEMTPAPYEQYF
TRBJ2-5,TRBV2,-,once,TGTGCCAGAACTAAACAAGAGACCCAGTACTTC,CARTKQETQYF
TRBJ2-1,TRBV19,-,-,TGTGCCAGTAGTATGTTACTAGCATGGGGACTTGAGCAGTTCTTC,CASSMLLAWGLEQFF
TRBJ1-3,TRBV19,-,-,TGTGCCAGTAGTATAGAGGGCAGGCCAACTGGAAACACCATATATTTT,CASSIEGRPTGNTIYF
TRBJ2-7,TRBV20-1,-,-,TGCAGTGCTAGCAGGGTCTACGAGCAGTACTTC,CSASRVYEQYF
TRBJ2-5,TRBV4-2,TRBD1,-,TGTGCCAGCAGCCTGGGTCGGACAGGGGGAGAGACCCAGTACTTC,CASSLGRTGGETQYF
TRBJ2-1,TRBV5-6,-,once,TGTGCCAGCAGCCTGGCCCGTTACAATGAGCAGTTCTTC,CASSLARYNEQFF
TRBJ2-7,TRBV5-6,-,-,TGTGCCAGCAAGAGGGGAGGCTACGAGCAGTACTTC,CASKRGGYEQYF
TRBJ2-7,TRBV7-9,TRBD2,once,TGTGCCAGCAGCGTCTCGACTAGCGGGCCACTCTACGAGCAGTACTTC,CASSVSTSGPLYEQYF
TRBJ1-1,TRBV10-3,-,-,TGTGCCATCAGTGAGGTACCTACAGGGAGCACTGAAGCTTTCTTT,CAISEVPTGSTEAFF
TRBJ1-5,TRBV30,-,-,TGTGCCTGGAGGACCCAGGGCGGGAAGGGGCCCCAGCATTTT,CAWRTQGGKGPQHF
TRBJ2-5,TRBV2,TRBD1,-,TGTGCCAGCAAGCGGGACAGGGGTTCAGAGACCCAGTACTTC,CASKRDRGSETQYF
TRBJ2-7,TRBV5-1,-,-,TGCGCCAGCAGCCCGGGGGGGACAGGGTATTACGAGCAGTACTTC,CASSPGGTGYYEQYF
TRBJ1-2,TRBV20-1,TRBD1,-,TGCAGTGCTAGAGATTTGATGGGGGACAGGTTC,CSARDLMGDRF
TRBJ2-5,TRBV6-6,-,-,TGTGCCAGCAGTGTTAGCGGAGAGACCCAGTACTTC,CASSVSGETQYF